These T cell receptor beta chains were read from a single sample in a study of shared clonotypes between healthy human individuals. Produced via immunoSEQ multiplex PCR; TCRdb's table is partial and in-frame only. The sample records 600,000 to 800,000 clones, roughly two thirds being singletons. Source material: memory CD4+ T cells sorted from blood. These receptors were taken from a woman aged 25 to 45 in good health. The CDR3 runs from the conserved cysteine through the conserved F or W. The D gene is left open where the match is weak. Size values are once, few and many counts, or a class for expanded clones, and some rows have none.

size,V,J,D,CDR3,DNA
-,TRBV7-9,TRBJ1-2,-,CASSLGITERGYTF,TGTGCCAGCAGCTTAGGGATCACTGAGCGGGGCTACACCTTC
many,TRBV20-1,TRBJ2-3,-,CSARDASTQYF,TGCAGTGCTAGAGATGCCAGTACGCAGTATTTT
few,TRBV2,TRBJ2-3,-,CASNSATSTDTQYF,TGTGCCAGCAATAGCGCAACTAGCACAGATACGCAGTATTTT
many,TRBV19,TRBJ2-6,-,CASSRVGWGAEAGANVLTF,TGTGCCAGTAGTAGGGTTGGTTGGGGGGCCGAGGCCGGGGCCAACGTCCTGACTTTC
-,TRBV5-4,TRBJ1-1,-,CASSSMDFEAFF,TGTGCCAGCAGCTCAATGGACTTTGAAGCTTTCTTT
-,TRBV19,TRBJ1-5,-,CASSRQTYNQPQHF,TGTGCCAGTAGTCGTCAGACCTACAATCAGCCCCAGCATTTT
-,TRBV25-1,TRBJ2-7,-,CASSEQTTGHFYEQYF,TGTGCCAGCAGTGAACAAACCACGGGACACTTCTACGAGCAGTACTTC
many,TRBV6-1,TRBJ1-2,-,CASSGAPGWFNYGYTF,TGTGCCAGCAGTGGAGCCCCCGGGTGGTTCAACTATGGCTACACCTTC
-,TRBV7-8,TRBJ2-6,-,CASSLAGGSGANVLTF,TGTGCCAGCAGCTTAGCAGGAGGCTCTGGGGCCAACGTCCTGACTTTC
few,TRBV19,TRBJ1-6,-,CASTRATHSPLHF,TGTGCCAGTACCCGGGCCACTCATTCACCCCTCCACTTT
few,TRBV28,TRBJ2-5,-,CASSLTTGRETQYF,TGTGCCAGCAGTTTAACCACAGGGAGGGAGACCCAGTACTTC
once,TRBV4-1,TRBJ2-5,-,CASSQARRVGETQYF,TGCGCCAGCAGCCAAGCAAGGAGGGTCGGGGAGACCCAGTACTTC
-,TRBV11-2,TRBJ1-1,TRBD1,CASSLSPPSGTGGRAFF,TGTGCCAGCAGCCTAAGTCCCCCTTCCGGGACAGGGGGTCGGGCTTTCTTT
few,TRBV11-2,TRBJ1-4,-,CASSWGGEKLFF,TGTGCCAGCAGCTGGGGTGGTGAAAAACTGTTTTTT
-,TRBV27,TRBJ2-2,TRBD1,CASSWGQGDTGELFF,TGTGCCAGCAGTTGGGGACAGGGAGATACCGGGGAGCTGTTTTTT
few,TRBV29-1,TRBJ1-4,-,CSVRGGTEKLFF,TGCAGCGTGAGGGGGGGGACTGAAAAACTGTTTTTT
-,TRBV28,TRBJ2-1,-,CASSSVWERAQTDNEQFF,TGTGCCAGCAGTTCAGTCTGGGAGCGGGCGCAAACCGACAATGAGCAGTTCTTC
-,TRBV10-2,TRBJ1-2,-,CASSDVGRLNYGYTF,TGCGCCAGCAGTGACGTGGGACGGCTTAACTATGGCTACACCTTC
-,TRBV25-1,TRBJ2-1,-,CASSETGRLAASYNEQFF,TGTGCCAGCAGTGAAACGGGCCGGCTAGCAGCATCCTACAATGAGCAGTTCTTC
few,TRBV10-1,TRBJ2-1,TRBD2,CASSESSPSGRGNEQFF,TGCGCCAGCAGTGAGTCGTCCCCTAGCGGGAGGGGAAATGAGCAGTTCTTC
-,TRBV6-6,TRBJ1-1,-,CASKVGVNTEAFF,TGTGCCTCGAAGGTGGGGGTGAACACTGAAGCTTTCTTT
-,TRBV2,TRBJ1-4,-,CASSETTTNEKLFF,TGTGCCAGCAGTGAGACAACAACTAATGAAAAACTGTTTTTT
-,TRBV2,TRBJ2-4,-,CASTSGRGNIQYF,TGTGCCAGCACGAGCGGCCGAGGGAACATTCAGTACTTC
few,TRBV20-1,TRBJ1-1,-,CRKGGHTEAFF,TGCAGAAAGGGGGGGCACACTGAAGCTTTCTTT
-,TRBV7-9,TRBJ1-3,-,CASSSTGGGNTIYF,TGTGCCAGCAGCTCTACCGGGGGTGGAAACACCATATATTTT
few,TRBV11-2,TRBJ2-5,-,CASSSATGLETQYF,TGTGCCAGCAGCTCAGCAACAGGTCTGGAGACCCAGTACTTC
-,TRBV28,TRBJ2-7,TRBD2,CASSLGGSESYEQYF,TGTGCCAGCAGTTTAGGCGGGAGTGAGTCCTACGAGCAGTACTTC
once,TRBV7-7,TRBJ2-2,-,CASSLPFGELFF,TGTGCCAGCAGCTTACCGTTCGGGGAGCTGTTTTTT
-,TRBV18,TRBJ2-6,-,CASSPLTGNSGANVLTF,TGTGCCAGCTCACCGCTGACAGGAAACTCTGGGGCCAACGTCCTGACTTTC
-,TRBV28,TRBJ1-1,-,CASSLTGIEAFF,TGTGCCAGCAGTTTAACCGGAATTGAAGCTTTCTTT
once,TRBV28,TRBJ2-7,-,CASGGPFTYEQYF,TGTGCCAGCGGCGGACCCTTTACCTACGAGCAGTACTTC
few,TRBV5-1,TRBJ2-1,-,CASSLGSSYNEQFF,TGCGCCAGCAGCTTGGGGAGCTCCTACAATGAGCAGTTCTTC
once,TRBV11-2,TRBJ2-1,-,CASSLGRGWYNEQFF,TGTGCCAGCAGCTTAGGACGGGGGTGGTACAATGAGCAGTTCTTC
-,TRBV15,TRBJ2-7,-,CATSRGRGDEQYF,TGTGCCACCAGCAGAGGAAGGGGCGACGAGCAGTACTTC
-,TRBV29-1,TRBJ1-5,-,CSASRYGEPQHF,TGCAGCGCCTCTCGGTACGGGGAGCCCCAGCATTTT
-,TRBV4-2,TRBJ2-7,-,CASSQNDRDLSYEQYF,TGTGCCAGCAGCCAAAACGATCGAGATCTTTCCTACGAGCAGTACTTC
-,TRBV7-2,TRBJ1-1,-,CASSLVDTEAFF,TGTGCCAGCAGCTTAGTAGACACTGAAGCTTTCTTT
-,TRBV4-1,TRBJ2-2,-,CASSQDGGRTGELFF,TGCGCCAGCAGCCAAGATGGGGGAAGGACCGGGGAGCTGTTTTTT
-,TRBV7-2,TRBJ2-7,-,CASSPQGGDEQYF,TGTGCCAGCAGCCCACAGGGCGGGGACGAGCAGTACTTC